Reported below is one T cell receptor (beta chain). Its antigen is still unknown. The data were produced by immunoSEQ multiplex PCR, yet TCRdb's version contains in-frame clones alone and is incomplete. The data hold roughly 83,000 clones, with 84% observed a single time. The data stem from a study of OX40 agonist ivuxolimab in advanced cancers. Overall study context: Averaging about 60 years in age, with a range of roughly 20 to 79, the cohort was more than 75% male.

CDR3 size: 15 residues. Germline assignment: CDR1 MNHEY and CDR2 SVGAGI. V lost 6 bases and J 1 base, leaving 13 bases between the germline ends. Study results and caveats: At 0.1 to 3.0 mg/kg and by week 6, CD4+ and CD8+ T cells in the blood had expanded clonally.

This TCR was sampled from an adult with an advanced solid tumor such as melanoma, head and neck, liver or kidney cancer. Source: CD4+ or CD8+ T cells sorted from blood, taken in a trial of the OX40 agonist ivuxolimab. The V and J genes are TRBV6-5 and TRBJ1-3; perhaps TRBD1 as D (5 bases). DNA of the CDR3: TGTGCCAGCAGGAGGGACTTTCTATCTGGAAACACCATATATTTT. This gives the protein CASRRDFLSGNTIYF.